A single TCR beta chain is shown here with its context. The CDR3 runs 16 residues. J was trimmed by 3 bases and V by 6 bases; bases with no gene match: 8. This specimen comes from a study of human T cells and chemical hapten exposure. TCRdb re-called the RACE reads through MiXCR, storing one row per CDR3 protein. Among 150,000 to 200,000 distinct CDR3 sequences, just under 30% were seen once, and the ten largest hold about 2.7%. The sample's time point: pre-sensitization, week 0. The sample's treatment: therapeutic diphenylcyclopropenone sensitization with weekly scalp DPC. Blood sampling occurred before each patch-test application.

The material sequenced was whole blood, taken in connection with sensitization to the hapten diphenylcyclopropenone (DPC). This TCR came from a woman aged 30 to 39 with alopecia areata. Some clones in this sample may be carry-over from other donors' samples. The rearrangement uses TRBV12-3 or TRBV12-4 and TRBJ1-1; TRBD1 matches at 12 bases. The CDR3 DNA is TGTGCCAGCAGCCCCGGGACAGGGGGCGCGGACACTGAAGCTTTCTTT. Its protein is CASSPGTGGADTEAFF.